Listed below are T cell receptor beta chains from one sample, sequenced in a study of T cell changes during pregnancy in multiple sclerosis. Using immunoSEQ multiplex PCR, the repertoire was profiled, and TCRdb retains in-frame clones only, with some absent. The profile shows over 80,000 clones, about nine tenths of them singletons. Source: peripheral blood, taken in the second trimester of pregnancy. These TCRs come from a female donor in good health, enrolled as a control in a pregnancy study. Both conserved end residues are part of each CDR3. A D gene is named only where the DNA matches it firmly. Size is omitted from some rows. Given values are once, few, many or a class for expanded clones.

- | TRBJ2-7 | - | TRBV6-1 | CASSEDREKYYEQYF | TGTGCCAGCAGTGAAGACCGGGAGAAGTACTACGAGCAGTACTTC
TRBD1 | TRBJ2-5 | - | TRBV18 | CASSPNAQGVRETQYF | TGTGCCAGCTCACCAAACGCCCAGGGGGTCAGAGAGACCCAGTACTTC
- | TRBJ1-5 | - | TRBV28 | CASSFTWGGGSNQPQHF | TGTGCCAGCAGTTTTACGTGGGGGGGAGGATCCAATCAGCCCCAGCATTTT
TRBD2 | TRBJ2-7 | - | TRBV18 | CASSPISGRPSGYEQYF | TGTGCCAGCTCACCTATTAGCGGGAGGCCCTCCGGCTACGAGCAGTACTTC
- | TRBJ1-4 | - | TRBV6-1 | CASSVGGPNWGKLFF | TGTGCCAGCAGTGTTGGAGGACCGAATTGGGGAAAACTGTTTTTT
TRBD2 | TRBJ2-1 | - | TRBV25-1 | CASSAGTSLFSYNEQFF | TGTGCCAGCAGTGCCGGGACTAGCCTCTTCTCCTACAATGAGCAGTTCTTC
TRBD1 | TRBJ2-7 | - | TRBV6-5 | CASSTDRAIGEQYF | TGTGCCAGCAGTACGGACAGGGCAATTGGCGAGCAGTACTTC
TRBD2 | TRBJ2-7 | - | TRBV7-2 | CASTYSSGTYEQYF | TGTGCCAGCACCTACTCTAGCGGTACCTACGAGCAGTACTTC
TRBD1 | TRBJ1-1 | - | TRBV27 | CASRRDRGSEAFF | TGTGCCAGCCGACGGGACAGGGGGTCGGAAGCTTTCTTT
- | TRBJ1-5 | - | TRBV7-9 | CASSFQEVEPQHF | TGTGCCAGCAGCTTTCAAGAGGTGGAGCCCCAGCATTTT
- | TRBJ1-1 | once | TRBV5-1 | CASSLVEGLGNTEAFF | TGCGCCAGCAGCTTAGTTGAGGGTCTGGGGAACACTGAAGCTTTCTTT
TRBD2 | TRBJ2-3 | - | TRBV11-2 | CASSLHPTSGALDTQYF | TGTGCCAGCAGCTTACACCCAACTAGCGGAGCGCTAGATACGCAGTATTTT
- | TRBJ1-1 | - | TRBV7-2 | CASSLASTEAFF | TGTGCCAGCAGCTTAGCGAGCACTGAAGCTTTCTTT
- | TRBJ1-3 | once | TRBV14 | CASSQDRQSPIYF | TGTGCCAGCAGCCAAGATAGACAGTCCCCAATATATTTT
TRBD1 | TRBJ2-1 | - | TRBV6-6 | CASSQNPDRYNEQFF | TGTGCCAGCAGCCAGAACCCGGACAGGTACAATGAGCAGTTCTTC
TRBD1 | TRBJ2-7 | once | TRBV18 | CASSPGQGDEQYF | TGTGCCAGCTCACCAGGACAGGGCGACGAGCAGTACTTC
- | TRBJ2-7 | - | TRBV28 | CASSFGSGGVYEQYF | TGTGCCAGCAGTTTTGGATCTGGAGGTGTCTACGAGCAGTACTTC
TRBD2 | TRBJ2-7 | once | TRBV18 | CASSAGGFSYEQYF | TGTGCCAGCTCGGCGGGGGGGTTCTCCTACGAGCAGTACTTC
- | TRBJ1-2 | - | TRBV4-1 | CASSREGMSIPNYGYTF | TGCGCCAGCAGCCGGGAGGGTATGTCGATCCCTAACTATGGCTACACCTTC
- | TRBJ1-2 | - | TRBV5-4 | CASSLSSDSPYGYTF | TGTGCCAGCAGCTTGTCTTCGGACAGCCCCTATGGCTACACCTTC
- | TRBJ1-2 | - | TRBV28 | CAIQPTDSYGYTF | TGTGCCATCCAACCTACCGACAGCTATGGCTACACCTTC
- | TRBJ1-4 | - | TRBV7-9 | CASSFSGVLEKLFF | TGTGCCAGCAGCTTTTCCGGGGTATTGGAAAAACTGTTTTTT
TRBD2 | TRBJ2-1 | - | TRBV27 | CASSLSSGAYNEQFF | TGTGCCAGCAGTTTGTCTAGCGGGGCATACAATGAGCAGTTCTTC
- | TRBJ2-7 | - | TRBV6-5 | CASSFNRIYEQYF | TGTGCCAGCAGTTTCAACAGAATCTACGAGCAGTACTTC
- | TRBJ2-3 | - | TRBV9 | CASSVYREGTQYF | TGTGCCAGCAGCGTGTACAGGGAGGGTACGCAGTATTTT
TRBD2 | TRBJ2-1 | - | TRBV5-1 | CASSSSSGGRDNEQFF | TGCGCCAGCAGCTCTTCTAGCGGGGGGAGGGACAATGAGCAGTTCTTC
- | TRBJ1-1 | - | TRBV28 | CASSFKPSNRAFF | TGTGCCAGCAGTTTTAAGCCCTCAAATCGGGCTTTCTTT
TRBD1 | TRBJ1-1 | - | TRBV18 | CASSPADRGWTNTEAFF | TGTGCCAGCTCACCAGCCGACAGGGGATGGACGAACACTGAAGCTTTCTTT
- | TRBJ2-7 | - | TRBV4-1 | CASSQGVGQGAYEQYF | TGCGCCAGCAGCCAAGGAGTTGGGCAGGGCGCCTACGAGCAGTACTTC
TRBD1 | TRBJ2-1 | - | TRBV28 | CASTSGGQGLNEQFF | TGTGCCAGCACGTCGGGAGGACAGGGGCTCAATGAGCAGTTCTTC
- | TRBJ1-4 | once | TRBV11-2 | CASSEDVRGKLFF | TGTGCCAGCAGCGAAGACGTCAGGGGAAAACTGTTTTTT